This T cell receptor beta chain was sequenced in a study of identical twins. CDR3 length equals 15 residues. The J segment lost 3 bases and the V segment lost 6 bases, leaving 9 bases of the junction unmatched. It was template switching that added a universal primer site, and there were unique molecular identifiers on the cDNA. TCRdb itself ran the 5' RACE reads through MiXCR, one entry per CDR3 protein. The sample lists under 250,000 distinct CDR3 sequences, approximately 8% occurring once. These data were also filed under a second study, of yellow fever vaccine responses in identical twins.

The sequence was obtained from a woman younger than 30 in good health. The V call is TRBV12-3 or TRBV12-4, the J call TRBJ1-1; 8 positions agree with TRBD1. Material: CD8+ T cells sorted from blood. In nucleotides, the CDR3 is TGTGCCAGCAGCACAAACCAGGGGGCGGACACTGAAGCTTTCTTT. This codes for CASSTNQGADTEAFF.